The 11 T cell receptor beta chains given below trace back to one sample, sequenced in a study of T cell repertoires in cytomegalovirus infection. Their specific antigens are unknown. One entry per CDR3 protein, called by TCRdb with MiXCR from the reads. The sample carries about 60,000 distinct CDR3 sequences, just over 20% recorded once. This sample comprised CD8+ T cells from cultured PBMCs, obtained from culture after CMV antigen stimulation. The source is a human donor in good health (CMV status not recorded). Some clones in this sample may be carry-over from other donors' samples.

This clonotype was counted between two and nine times. V is TRBV3-1 and J is TRBJ1-2; the D gene is possibly TRBD1 (6 bases). V lost 6 bases to trimming and J lost 4 bases, with 15 bases between them. CDR1 LGHDT and CDR2 YNNKEL come from the germline V gene (reference sequence). CDR3 length equals 14 residues. The DNA for the CDR3 is TGTGCCAGCAGGCCCTCGGACAGCCGCTATGGCTACACCTTC. Residues: CASRPSDSRYGYTF.

This clonotype was counted at least ten times. The rearrangement joins TRBV7-2 to TRBJ1-2; 7 bases agree with TRBD1. The germline V gene encodes CDR1 SGHTA and CDR2 FQGNSA. The CDR3 sequence is 13 residues long. V dropped 4 bases and J dropped 2; count of bases not matched to a gene: 1. CDR3 sequence reads: CASSSTGNYGYTF. CDR3 bases: TGTGCCAGCAGCTCGACAGGGAACTATGGCTACACCTTC.

The chain combines TRBV28 with TRBJ1-1; D remains unclear. The germline V and J ends were trimmed by 8 bases and 8 bases, with 18 bases remaining between them. This CDR3 is built from 13 residues. From germline, CDR1 is MDHEN and CDR2 SYDVKM. As DNA, the CDR3 is TGTGCCAGCCAACACCCTATCCGGACCGAAGCTTTCTTT. This codes for CASQHPIRTEAFF. Based on the CDR3 plus reference TRBV28 and TRBJ1-1, the full variable domain is DVKVTQSSRYLVKRTGEKVFLECVQDMDHENMFWYRQDPGLGLRLIYFSYDVKMKEKGDIPEGYSVSREKKERFSLILESASTNQTSMYLCASQHPIRTEAFFGQGTRLTVV.

A few counts support this clonotype. The chain carries TRBV20-1 and TRBJ1-1, with 7 bases that match TRBD1. Germline trimming cut 3 bases from V and 2 bases from J; bases unmatched to any gene: 6. CDR3 size: 14 residues. Germline lookup yields CDR1 DFQATT and CDR2 SNEGSKA (reference sequence). In DNA form, the CDR3 reads TGCAGTGCTAGCCGAGCAGGGGGTAACACTGAAGCTTTCTTT. Its protein product is CSASRAGGNTEAFF.

DNA for the CDR3: TGTGCCAGCAGTTACTGGGGGAGTACGGGGGGAAACACTGAAGCTTTCTTT. It specifies CASSYWGSTGGNTEAFF. This rearrangement joins TRBV6-5 to TRBJ1-1; D is perhaps TRBD1 (5 bases). V lost 1 base, J lost 2 bases, and 17 bases lay in between. CDR3 length: 17 amino acids. The germline CDR1 and CDR2 sequences are MNHEY and SVGAGI.

This chain connects TRBV20-1 to TRBJ1-1; D is perhaps TRBD1 (5 bases). The CDR3 covers 12 residues. In germline, CDR1 is DFQATT, CDR2 SNEGSKA (reference sequence). V lost 6 bases and J 3 bases, leaving 11 bases between the germline ends. CDR3 in amino acids: CSAPGGDTEAFF. CDR3 coding DNA: TGCAGTGCCCCTGGGGGGGACACTGAAGCTTTCTTT.

This rearrangement joins TRBV6-5 to TRBJ2-7; maybe TRBD1 (5 bases). CDR3 length equals 18 residues. V lost 6 bases, J lost 7 bases, and 31 bases lay in between. Germline lookup yields CDR1 MNHEY and CDR2 SVGAGI. The CDR3 reads CASRLAPSQELGLGEQYF. DNA of the CDR3: TGTGCCAGCAGGCTCGCCCCTTCACAGGAGTTGGGCTTGGGGGAGCAGTACTTC.

Here the CDR3 reads CASSQGTGWPEAFF. The CDR3 nucleotides are TGTGCCAGCAGCCAAGGGACAGGGTGGCCTGAAGCTTTCTTT. This chain uses TRBV7-2 with TRBJ1-1; 9 bases align to TRBD1. V shed 5 bases, J shed 6 bases, and the junction held 7 bases outside the gene matches. The V gene's germline CDR1 is SGHTA and CDR2 FQGNSA. The CDR3 contains 14 residues.

This clonotype turned up a few times. This rearrangement joins TRBV6-5 to TRBJ1-1; D might be TRBD1 (5 bases). This CDR3 has 15 amino acids. In germline, CDR1 is MNHEY, CDR2 SVGAGI. V lost 0 bases and J lost 4, with 12 bases in between. CDR3 protein: CASSYSFTGGTEAFF. The CDR3 nucleotides are TGTGCCAGCAGTTACTCGTTCACGGGGGGCACTGAAGCTTTCTTT.

The genes are TRBV6-2 or TRBV6-3 and TRBJ2-3, with no clear D. CDR3 length: 13 amino acids. CDR1 is MNHEY, CDR2 SVGEGT, per germline. V was clipped by 6 bases and J by 0 bases, with 7 bases between them. CDR3: CASSRFSTDTQYF. In DNA, the CDR3 is TGTGCCAGCAGCCGATTTAGCACAGATACGCAGTATTTT.

This chain uses TRBV4-1 with TRBJ1-4; TRBD1 matches 9 bases. Germline trimming cut 3 bases from V and 0 bases from J; bases unmatched to any gene: 2. The V gene's germline CDR1 is MGHRA and CDR2 YSYEKL. This CDR3 spans 16 amino acids. CDR3 residues: CASSQGQGPTNEKLFF. The DNA of the CDR3 is TGCGCCAGCAGCCAGGGACAGGGACCAACTAATGAAAAACTGTTTTTT.